This T cell receptor (beta chain) was recovered during a study of T cell repertoires in cytomegalovirus infection. The count of this clonotype is one. What it binds is not known. MiXCR was run by TCRdb on the reads, yielding one entry per CDR3 protein. This repertoire shows around 430,000 distinct CDR3 sequences, about two fifths found once; its top ten account for roughly two fifths. V lost 0 bases to trimming and J lost 7 bases, with 15 bases between them. The CDR3 covers 16 residues. CDR1 LGHDT and CDR2 YNNKEL come from the germline V gene (reference sequence). This specimen was cultured PBMCs, taken from culture after CMV antigen stimulation. The chain is built from TRBV3-1 and TRBJ1-4; D unclear. The clonotype was recovered from a human donor in good health (CMV status not recorded). Some clones in this sample may be carry-over from other donors' samples. The CDR3 loop reads CASSQDLASWGEKLFF. In DNA form, the CDR3 reads TGTGCCAGCAGCCAAGATCTCGCCAGTTGGGGTGAAAAACTGTTTTTT.